This T cell receptor beta chain was sequenced during a study of human thymus T cells (dated by TCRdb to about 2020). Background for the entire study: The study described the TCR alpha and beta repertoires in under ten infant thymus samples and a few matching peripheral blood samples. The cohort included more than 5 male and two female infants, with donor ages spanning 7 to 244 days. The paper as a whole reports these results and caveats: Thymus samples yielded on average around 850,000 unique TCRB clonotypes, compared with roughly 92,000 from blood samples. Biased V and J gene segment usage appeared to be present in both thymic and peripheral blood repertoires.

Donors were immunologically healthy infants undergoing open corrective cardiac surgery for congenital heart defects in Finland. For four of the eight donors, a small 0.5-1 mL aliquot of peripheral blood was collected during surgery. For blood samples, genomic DNA was extracted from all available leukocytes instead of from a fixed number of cells. ACK lysis buffer was used to remove erythrocytes from the blood, and the remaining leukocytes were kept as pellets at -70 degrees C. A QIAsymphony instrument was used to extract genomic DNA from frozen cell pellets. Concerning this clone: The specificity of this receptor is unknown. Per-nucleotide qualities are absent, and no much larger clonotype sits a single base away.

Taken from cysteine to phenylalanine, the CDR3 has 13 residues. Only the CDR3 DNA is retained, 39 bases long and in frame from the first base. The junction shows trimming of 5 bases on V and 2 bases on J, plus 10 bases between the germline ends. Taken from the germline V gene, the CDR1 and CDR2 loops are SGHTA and FQGNSA. Using the immunoSEQ multiplex PCR assay, the TCRB and TCRAD loci were amplified from a standardized quantity of quality-controlled genomic DNA. Amplicons spanned the V(D)J region at a length sufficient to cover the CDR3 and identify V and J genes. Through the commercial immunoSEQ service, the amplicons were sequenced on an Illumina platform. On the authors' methods: Primer bias and sequencing errors were corrected as previously described, and TCRAD and TCRB definitions were based on the IMGT database. The repertoires were analysed using immunoSEQ Analyzer 3.0 and VDJTools for basic statistics, V/J segment usage, diversity estimates, rarefaction and pairwise overlap. Diversity was estimated with Chao1, ChaoE, Efron-Thisted, Shannon and inverse Simpson indices, and also on datasets down-sampled to the smallest sample. Repertoire overlap was determined by strict matching of CDR3 nucleotide sequence, V gene and J gene, and Jaccard-based multidimensional scaling clustering was applied. In TCRdb, the immuneACCESS table is reduced to in-frame sequences with V and J assigned. These tables do not hold every clone; where another copy was compared, an unresolved V gene accounts for under half, and the others remain unexplained. V, J and clone size were drawn from that table, and D and trimming were deduced from the DNA. The sample table shows about 44,000 clones, and around 94% are seen once. The top ten clones comprise 0.095% to 0.15% of the sample.

The sequence was collected from a boy in the first two years of life with a congenital heart defect but otherwise immunologically healthy. The V and J segments used are TRBV7-2 and TRBJ2-7, with the D gene call left open. Material: blood. The CDR3 here reads CASSSDSPYEQYF. The DNA is TGTGCCAGCAGCAGCGACTCCCCCTACGAGCAGTACTTC. Here the CDR3 is joined to the reference TRBV7-2 and TRBJ2-7 genes, and the full variable domain is: GAGVSQSPSNKVTEKGKDVELRCDPISGHTALYWYRQSLGQGLEFLIYFQGNSAPDKSGLPSDRFSAERTGGSVSTLTIQRTQQEDSAVYLCASSSDSPYEQYFGPGTRLTVT.